This T cell receptor beta chain was recorded in a study of regulatory T cells in long-lasting Graves disease (dated by TCRdb to the early 2020s). About the study as a whole: Patients with newly diagnosed Graves' disease had been on antithyroid drugs for under 3 months. Peripheral blood TCR sequencing and RNA sequencing compared persistent Graves' disease patients with newly diagnosed Graves' disease patients. The study was conducted in China and was registered as a clinical trial. A total of roughly 35 samples were covered by TCR sequencing, comprising some 13 persistent and approximately 20 newly diagnosed Graves' disease patients. General study outcomes and caveats: Persistent disease showed preferential use of TRBV28, TRBJ1-2 and TRBJ2-5, whereas newly diagnosed disease favored TRBV20-1 and TRBJ2-1. The study examined only peripheral blood because the primary lesion, thyroid tissue, could not be accessed. As a limitation, the authors acknowledged that the small sample size may reduce accuracy. Only the TCR beta chain was sequenced and analyzed. More public clonotypes were shared among persistent patients (fewer than 3,000) than among newly diagnosed patients (roughly 1,000). Lower TCR Shannon entropy and fewer highly expanded clones were observed in persistent Graves' disease patients than in newly diagnosed patients, which suggested clonal expansion.

The sample's time point label, in plain terms: newly diagnosed GD, antithyroid drugs for less than 3 months. For both TCR sequencing and RNA sequencing, RNA was extracted from PBMCs using TRIzol. Graves' disease was diagnosed according to American Thyroid Association guidelines. The patients came from an endocrinology department in Xi'an, China. Each patient gave approximately 8.8 milliliters of peripheral blood, collected in an EDTA anticoagulant tube. Ficoll Paque Plus density gradient separation was used to isolate PBMCs, and no further T cell sorting was performed. An Agilent 2100 Bioanalyzer and agarose gel were used to check RNA quality, while a NanoDrop 2000 measured RNA concentration. This clonotype was seen a handful of times. It has no known antigen specificity. Base qualities are not recorded, but no much larger clone differs from it by a single base. V ends up 1 base short and J 7 bases short, with an unmatched junction base count of 4. The CDR3 runs 14 residues from the cysteine to the phenylalanine. Only the CDR3 DNA is retained, 42 bases long and in frame from the first base. Via the germline V gene (reference sequence), CDR1 is LGHDT and CDR2 YNNKEL.

The library came from multiplex PCR. Sequencing took place on an Illumina HiSeq 4000. iRepertoire HTBI primers and Arm-PCR amplification of CDR3 regions were used to construct TCR beta libraries. PCR products were gel purified before sequencing. In the source study's methods: Gene usage analysis of CDR3 amino acid clonotypes relied on the 62 TRBV and 12 to 15 TRBJ segments identified across samples. COPE and FqMerger were used to merge the filtered high-quality paired reads into contigs. BLAST was used to align contigs to IMGT TRBV, TRBD and TRBJ reference genes, with CDR3 defined following IMGT. Any clonotype with a frequency above 0.1% was counted as a highly expanded clone. Shannon entropy served as the measure of repertoire diversity, while the Gini coefficient captured V-J evenness. Public clonotypes were defined as clonotypes shared by more than one individual. Using fastp at Q25 and MiXCR, TCRdb reprocessed the public reads and kept productive beta chains. Records with the same CDR3 protein are collapsed into one entry carrying the most frequent genes and DNA. These V and J calls derive from TCRdb rather than the authors' analysis. The sample records 400,000 to 500,000 distinct CDR3 sequences, roughly 15% of which are singletons. About 7.6% of the sample is held by the ten biggest clonotypes.

These same records also appear under a second study, on T cells in Graves' hyperthyroidism and ophthalmopathy. The second study also describes: Stable Graves' hyperthyroidism was defined as no progression to ophthalmopathy during 18 months of follow-up. Hyperthyroidism patients were newly diagnosed, had a disease duration of under 2 months, and were aged 18 to 65 years. Exclusion was applied to patients with uncontrolled infections, other autoimmune diseases, pregnancy or lactation. Diagnoses were established on the basis of clinical symptoms, serum thyroxine and TRAb, thyroid ultrasound, and orbital computed tomography. A first-round RT-PCR of the TCR CDR3 used the HTBI primer set with the Qiagen OneStep RT-PCR kit. Most expanded thyroid clonotypes (frequency above 0.001) were also detected in blood, suggesting blood repertoires may reflect thyroid immune responses. In cross-validation, a model built on a 13 V-J signature told ophthalmopathy apart from stable hyperthyroidism with 87.88% sensitivity and approximately 81% specificity, and in testing the same model reached 80%/75%. In validation, progression to ophthalmopathy was predicted by the model with around 71% sensitivity and roughly 76% specificity, a median of roughly 6 months before onset. To identify distinguishing TCR V-J signatures, a discovery cohort of some 99 patients was used, comprising 40 to 45 with Graves' ophthalmopathy and around 57 with stable Graves' hyperthyroidism. An independent validation cohort of fewer than 20 hyperthyroidism patients and 17 patients who later progressed to ophthalmopathy tested prospective prediction of ophthalmopathy. For training and testing, the 80 to 100 patients in the discovery cohort were randomly divided in a 7:3 ratio. Thyroid tissue and blood T-cell repertoires from about 6 Graves' hyperthyroidism patients were also compared in the study. Following sampling, methimazole starting at 30 mg daily was given to hyperthyroidism patients, and high-dose intravenous methylprednisolone was given to ophthalmopathy patients. A second multiplex PCR round built the libraries, followed by size selection and purification. Paired-end sequencing of the libraries was performed with 100 bp reads on an Illumina HiSeq2000. SOAPnuke was used to process the raw data, removing reads that contained adapters or uncalled bases, had a mean Phred below 15, or lacked an exact match to the constant primer or identifier. COPE v1.2.5 was used to merge the high-quality paired reads, and each unique nucleotide sequence was defined as a clonotype. MiTCR v1.1 was used to align the clonotypes against IMGT TRBV, TRBD and TRBJ reference segments. Only V-J combinations with frequency above 0.0001, covering about 99% of repertoires, were analysed. A TCS score was defined as the ratio of F50 (clonal expansion) to E x V (chaos), with BLOSUM62-based TCRdist applied between CDR3 peptides within each V-J. Welch's t-statistics and random forest reduced several hundred V-J features to 13, which were used in a naive Bayes classifier (R e1071). No statistical method was used to set the sample size in advance, and investigators knew the group allocation. The paper describes TCR Vbeta CDR3 sequencing of 140 or so peripheral blood samples, made up of some 42 ophthalmopathy patients, roughly 72 hyperthyroidism patients and 17 progressor patients.

The specimen comprised peripheral blood mononuclear cells (PBMCs), sampled at new diagnosis, from a patient treated with antithyroid drugs. The source of this sequence is a woman in her 40s with Graves disease. Donor details come from another sample of the same person, matched by shared clones. The chain couples TRBV3-1 to TRBJ1-2, with 9 middle bases fitting TRBD1. The CDR3 corresponds to CASSQGTGVRGYTF. The nucleotides read TGTGCCAGCAGCCAAGGGACAGGGGTACGTGGCTACACCTTC.